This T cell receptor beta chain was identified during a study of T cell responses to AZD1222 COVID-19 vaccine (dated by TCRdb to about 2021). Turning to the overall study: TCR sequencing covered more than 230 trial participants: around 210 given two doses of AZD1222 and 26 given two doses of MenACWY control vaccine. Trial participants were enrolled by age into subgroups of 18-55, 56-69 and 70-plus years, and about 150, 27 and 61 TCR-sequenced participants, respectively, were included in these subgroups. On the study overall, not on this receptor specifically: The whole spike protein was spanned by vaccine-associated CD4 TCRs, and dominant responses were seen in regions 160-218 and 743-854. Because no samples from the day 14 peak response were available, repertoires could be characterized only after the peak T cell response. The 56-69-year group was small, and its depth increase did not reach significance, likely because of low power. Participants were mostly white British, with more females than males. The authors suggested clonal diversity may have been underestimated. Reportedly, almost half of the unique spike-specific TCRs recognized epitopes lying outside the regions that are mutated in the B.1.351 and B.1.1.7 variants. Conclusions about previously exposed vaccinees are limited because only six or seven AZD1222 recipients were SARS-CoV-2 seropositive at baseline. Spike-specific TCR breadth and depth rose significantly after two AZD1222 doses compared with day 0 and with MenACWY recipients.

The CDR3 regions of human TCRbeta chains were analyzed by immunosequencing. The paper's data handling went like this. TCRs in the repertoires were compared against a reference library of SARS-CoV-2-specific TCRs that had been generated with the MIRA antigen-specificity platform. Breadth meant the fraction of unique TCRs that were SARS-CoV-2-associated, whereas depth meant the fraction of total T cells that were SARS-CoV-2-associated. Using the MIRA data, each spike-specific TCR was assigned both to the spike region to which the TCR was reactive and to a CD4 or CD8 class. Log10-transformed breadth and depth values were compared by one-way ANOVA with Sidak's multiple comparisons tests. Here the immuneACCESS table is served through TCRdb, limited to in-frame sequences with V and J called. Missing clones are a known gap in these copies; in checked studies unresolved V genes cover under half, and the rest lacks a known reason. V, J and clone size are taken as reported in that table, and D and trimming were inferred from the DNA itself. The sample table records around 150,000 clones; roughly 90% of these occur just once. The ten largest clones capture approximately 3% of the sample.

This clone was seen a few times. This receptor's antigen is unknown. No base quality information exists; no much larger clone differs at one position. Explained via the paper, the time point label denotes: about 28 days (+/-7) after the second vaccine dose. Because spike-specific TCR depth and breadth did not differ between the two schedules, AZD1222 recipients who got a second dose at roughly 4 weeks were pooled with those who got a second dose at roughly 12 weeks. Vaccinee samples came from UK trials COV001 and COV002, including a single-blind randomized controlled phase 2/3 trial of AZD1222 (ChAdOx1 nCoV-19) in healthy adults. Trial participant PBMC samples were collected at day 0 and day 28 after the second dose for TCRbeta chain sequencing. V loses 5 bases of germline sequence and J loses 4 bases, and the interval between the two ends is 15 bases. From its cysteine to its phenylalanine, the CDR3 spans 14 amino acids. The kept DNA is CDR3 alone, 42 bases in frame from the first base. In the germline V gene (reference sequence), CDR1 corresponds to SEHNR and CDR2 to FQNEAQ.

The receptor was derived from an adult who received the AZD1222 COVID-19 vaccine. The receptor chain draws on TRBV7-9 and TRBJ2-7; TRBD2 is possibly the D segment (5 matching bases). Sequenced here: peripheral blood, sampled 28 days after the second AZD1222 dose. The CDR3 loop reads CASSAPQRSYEQYF. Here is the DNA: TGTGCCAGCAGCGCCCCGCAGCGGAGTTACGAGCAGTACTTC. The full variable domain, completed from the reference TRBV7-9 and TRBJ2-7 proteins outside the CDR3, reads DTGVSQNPRHKITKRGQNVTFRCDPISEHNRLYWYRQTLGQGPEFLTYFQNEAQLEKSRLLSDRFSAERPKGSFSTLEIQRTEQGDSAMYLCASSAPQRSYEQYFGPGTRLTVT.